This T cell receptor beta chain comes out of a study of beta chain features in type 1 diabetes. Study-wide findings and caveats: PCR might pick shorter templates more often, in the same way for patients and controls.

This clone was counted only a few times. Its specificity is not known. Germline V CDR1 and CDR2: SGHTA, FQGNSA. This CDR3 comprises 14 residues. V lost 5 bases and J 2 bases, leaving 13 bases between the germline ends. Reverse transcribing all isolated RNA meant expressed TCRB transcripts were sequenced. Assay used: immunoSEQ multiplex PCR; TCRdb lists only in-frame clones, some missing. The sample has 150,000 or so clones, roughly a tenth seen once. What was sequenced was central memory CD4+ T cells from blood. This TCR was sampled from a man between 18 and 29 years old in good health. The chain carries TRBV7-2 and TRBJ2-7; D is uncertain. The CDR3 loop is CASSPEAVPYEQYF. As DNA, the CDR3 is TGTGCCAGCAGCCCAGAGGCCGTACCCTACGAGCAGTACTTC.